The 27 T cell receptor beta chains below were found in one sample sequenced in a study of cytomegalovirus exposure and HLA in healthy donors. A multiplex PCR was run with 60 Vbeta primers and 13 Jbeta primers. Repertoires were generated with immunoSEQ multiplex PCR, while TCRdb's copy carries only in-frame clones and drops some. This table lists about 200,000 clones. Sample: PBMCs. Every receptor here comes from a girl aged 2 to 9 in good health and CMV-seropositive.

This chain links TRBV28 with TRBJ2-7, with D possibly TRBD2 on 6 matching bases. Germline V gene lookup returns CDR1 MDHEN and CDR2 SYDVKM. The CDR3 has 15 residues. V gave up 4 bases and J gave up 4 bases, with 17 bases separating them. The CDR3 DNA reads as TGTGCCAGCAGTTCTTTCGGGAGTGGGGTTTACGAGCAGTACTTC. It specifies CASSSFGSGVYEQYF.

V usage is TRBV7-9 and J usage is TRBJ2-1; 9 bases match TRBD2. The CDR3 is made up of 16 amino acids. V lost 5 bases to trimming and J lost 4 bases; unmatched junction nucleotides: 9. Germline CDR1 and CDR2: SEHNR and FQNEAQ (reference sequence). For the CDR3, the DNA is TGTGCCAGCAGCCACGTACTAGCGGGCATATACAATGAGCAGTTCTTC. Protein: CASSHVLAGIYNEQFF.

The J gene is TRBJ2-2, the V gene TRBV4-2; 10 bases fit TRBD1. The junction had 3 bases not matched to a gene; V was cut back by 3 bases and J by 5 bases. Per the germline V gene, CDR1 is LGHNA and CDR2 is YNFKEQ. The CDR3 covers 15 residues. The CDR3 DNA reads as TGTGCCAGCAGCCACGACAGGGGGCGGACCGGGGAGCTGTTTTTT. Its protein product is CASSHDRGRTGELFF.

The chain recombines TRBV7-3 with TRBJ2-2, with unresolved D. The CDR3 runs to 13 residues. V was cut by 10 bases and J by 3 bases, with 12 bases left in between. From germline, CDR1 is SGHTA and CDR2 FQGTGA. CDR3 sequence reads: CATGAGDTGELFF. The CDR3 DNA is TGTGCCACTGGCGCAGGCGACACCGGGGAGCTGTTTTTT.

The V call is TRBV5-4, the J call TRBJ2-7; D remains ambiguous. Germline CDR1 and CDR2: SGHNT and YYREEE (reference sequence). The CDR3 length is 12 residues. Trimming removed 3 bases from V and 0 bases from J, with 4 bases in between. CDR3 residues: CASSSSSYEQYF. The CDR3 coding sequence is TGTGCCAGCAGCTCTAGCTCCTACGAGCAGTACTTC.

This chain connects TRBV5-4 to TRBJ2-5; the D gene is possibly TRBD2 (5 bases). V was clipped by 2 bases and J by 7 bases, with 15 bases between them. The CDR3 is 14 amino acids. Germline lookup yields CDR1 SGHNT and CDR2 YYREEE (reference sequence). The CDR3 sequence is CASSFSGERVTQYF. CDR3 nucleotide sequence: TGTGCCAGCAGCTTTTCTGGGGAGAGGGTGACCCAGTACTTC.

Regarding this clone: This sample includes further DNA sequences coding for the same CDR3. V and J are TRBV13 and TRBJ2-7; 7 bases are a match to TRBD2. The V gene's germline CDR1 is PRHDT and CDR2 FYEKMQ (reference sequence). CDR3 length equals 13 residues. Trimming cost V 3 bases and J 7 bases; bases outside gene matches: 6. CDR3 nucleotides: TGTGCCAGCAGCTTCCCCGGGCGGGGGGAGCAGTACTTC. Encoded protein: CASSFPGRGEQYF.

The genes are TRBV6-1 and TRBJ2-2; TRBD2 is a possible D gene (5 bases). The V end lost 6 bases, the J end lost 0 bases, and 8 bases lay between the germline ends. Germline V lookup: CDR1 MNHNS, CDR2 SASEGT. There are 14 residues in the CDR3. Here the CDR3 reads CASRKLANTGELFF. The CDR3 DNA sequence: TGTGCCAGCAGGAAACTAGCGAACACCGGGGAGCTGTTTTTT.

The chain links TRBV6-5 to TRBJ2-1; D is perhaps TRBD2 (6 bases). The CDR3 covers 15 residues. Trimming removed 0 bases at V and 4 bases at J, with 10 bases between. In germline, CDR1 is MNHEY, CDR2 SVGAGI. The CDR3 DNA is TGTGCCAGCAGTTACTCTGCGGGATCTTACAATGAGCAGTTCTTC. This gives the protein CASSYSAGSYNEQFF.

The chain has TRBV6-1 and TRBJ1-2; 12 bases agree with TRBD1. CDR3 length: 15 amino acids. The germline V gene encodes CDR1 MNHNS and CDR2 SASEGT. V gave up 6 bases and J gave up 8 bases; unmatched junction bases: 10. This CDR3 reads CASRTTGTGGEGYTF. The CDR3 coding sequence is TGTGCCAGCAGGACTACCGGGACAGGGGGCGAAGGCTACACCTTC.

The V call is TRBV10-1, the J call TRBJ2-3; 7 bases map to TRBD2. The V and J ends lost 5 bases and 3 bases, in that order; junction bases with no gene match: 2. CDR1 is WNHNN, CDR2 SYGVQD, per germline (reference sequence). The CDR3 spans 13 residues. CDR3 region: CASSSGITDTQYF. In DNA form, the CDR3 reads TGCGCCAGCAGTAGCGGGATTACAGATACGCAGTATTTT.

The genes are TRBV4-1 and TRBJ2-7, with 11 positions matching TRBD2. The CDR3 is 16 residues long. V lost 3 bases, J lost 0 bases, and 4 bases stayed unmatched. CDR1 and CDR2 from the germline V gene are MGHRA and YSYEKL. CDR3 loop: CASSQIAGGSSYEQYF. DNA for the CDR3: TGCGCCAGCAGCCAGATAGCGGGAGGGAGCTCCTACGAGCAGTACTTC.

The CDR3 protein is CASSLTTSGSPYNEQFF. Here the CDR3 DNA reads TGTGCCAGCAGCCTAACTACCAGCGGGAGTCCCTACAATGAGCAGTTCTTC. This chain joins TRBV7-6 and TRBJ2-1; 8 nucleotides agree with TRBD2. The junction had 11 bases not matched to a gene; V was cut back by 5 bases and J by 2 bases. There are 17 residues in the CDR3. Germline CDR1 and CDR2: SGHVS and FNYEAQ.

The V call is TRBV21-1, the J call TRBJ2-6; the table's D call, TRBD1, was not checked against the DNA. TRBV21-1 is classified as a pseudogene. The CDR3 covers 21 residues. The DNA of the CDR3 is TGTGCCAGCAGCAACGAGGGACAGTCCGCCTCTGGGGCCACTCAAGCCCTAGTCCTGACTTTC. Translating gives CASSNEGQSASGATQALVLTF.

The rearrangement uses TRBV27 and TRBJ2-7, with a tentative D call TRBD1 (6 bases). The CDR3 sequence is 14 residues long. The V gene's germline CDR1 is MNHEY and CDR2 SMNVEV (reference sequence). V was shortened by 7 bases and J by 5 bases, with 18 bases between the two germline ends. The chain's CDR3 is CASTETGPLDEQYF. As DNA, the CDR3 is TGTGCCAGCACGGAAACAGGGCCGCTAGACGAGCAGTACTTC.

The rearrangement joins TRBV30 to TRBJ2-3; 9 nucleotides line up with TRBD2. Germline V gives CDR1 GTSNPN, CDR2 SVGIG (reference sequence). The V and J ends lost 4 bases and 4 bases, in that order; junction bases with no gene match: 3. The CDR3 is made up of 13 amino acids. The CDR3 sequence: CAWTSGTPDTQYF. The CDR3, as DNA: TGTGCCTGGACTAGCGGGACTCCAGATACGCAGTATTTT.

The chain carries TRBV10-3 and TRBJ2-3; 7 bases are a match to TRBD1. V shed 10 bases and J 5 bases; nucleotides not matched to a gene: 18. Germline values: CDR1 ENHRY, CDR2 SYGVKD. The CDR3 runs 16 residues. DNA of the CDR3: TGTGCCACCCAAATGCCTACAGGGGCCCACAAAGATACGCAGTATTTT. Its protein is CATQMPTGAHKDTQYF.

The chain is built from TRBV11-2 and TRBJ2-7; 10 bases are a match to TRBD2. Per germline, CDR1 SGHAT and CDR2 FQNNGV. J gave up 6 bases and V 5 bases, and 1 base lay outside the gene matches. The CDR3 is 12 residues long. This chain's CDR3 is CASSRLAGEQYF. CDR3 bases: TGTGCCAGCAGCCGACTAGCGGGCGAGCAGTACTTC.

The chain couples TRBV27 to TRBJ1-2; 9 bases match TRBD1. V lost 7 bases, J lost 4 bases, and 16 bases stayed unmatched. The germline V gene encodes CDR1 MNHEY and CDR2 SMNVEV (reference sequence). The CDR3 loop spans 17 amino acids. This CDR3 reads CASKKNRGHREAYGYTF. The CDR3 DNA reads TGTGCCAGCAAAAAAAACAGGGGGCACCGCGAGGCCTATGGCTACACCTTC.

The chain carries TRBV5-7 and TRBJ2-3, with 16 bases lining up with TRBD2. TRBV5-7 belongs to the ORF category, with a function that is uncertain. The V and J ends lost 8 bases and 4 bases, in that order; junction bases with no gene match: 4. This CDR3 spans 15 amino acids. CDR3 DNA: TGTGCCAGTCGGGGACTAGCGGGAGGGGCAGATACGCAGTATTTT. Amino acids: CASRGLAGGADTQYF.

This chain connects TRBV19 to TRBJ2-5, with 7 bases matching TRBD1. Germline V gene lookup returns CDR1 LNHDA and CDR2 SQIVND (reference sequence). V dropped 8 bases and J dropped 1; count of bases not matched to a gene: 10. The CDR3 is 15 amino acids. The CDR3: CASGTSDRAQETQYF. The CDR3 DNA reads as TGTGCCAGTGGGACCTCCGACAGGGCCCAAGAGACCCAGTACTTC.

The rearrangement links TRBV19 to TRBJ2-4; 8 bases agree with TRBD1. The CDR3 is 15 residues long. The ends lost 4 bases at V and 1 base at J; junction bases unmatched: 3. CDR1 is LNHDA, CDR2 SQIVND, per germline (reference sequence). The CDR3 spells CASSTRDRAKNIQYF. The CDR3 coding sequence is TGTGCCAGTAGTACGAGGGACAGGGCCAAAAACATTCAGTACTTC.

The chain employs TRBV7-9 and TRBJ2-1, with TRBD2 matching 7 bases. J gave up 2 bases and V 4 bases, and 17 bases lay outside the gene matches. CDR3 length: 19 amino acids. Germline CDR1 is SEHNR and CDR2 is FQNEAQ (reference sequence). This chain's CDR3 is CASSYPALLKSGAYNEQFF. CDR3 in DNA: TGTGCCAGCAGCTACCCCGCCCTCCTCAAGAGCGGGGCCTACAATGAGCAGTTCTTC.

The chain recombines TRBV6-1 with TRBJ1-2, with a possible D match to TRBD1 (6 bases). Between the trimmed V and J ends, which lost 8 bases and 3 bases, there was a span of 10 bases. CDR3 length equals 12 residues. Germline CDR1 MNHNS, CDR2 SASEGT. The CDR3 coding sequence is TGTGCCAGCCGGGGGGCTTACTATGGCTACACCTTC. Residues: CASRGAYYGYTF.

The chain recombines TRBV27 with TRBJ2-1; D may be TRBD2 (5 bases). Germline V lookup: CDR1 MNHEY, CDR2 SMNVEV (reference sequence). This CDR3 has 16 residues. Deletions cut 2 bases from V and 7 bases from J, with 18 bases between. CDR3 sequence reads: CASSLTVGSQRNEQFF. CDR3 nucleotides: TGTGCCAGCAGTTTAACCGTGGGAAGCCAGCGGAATGAGCAGTTCTTC.

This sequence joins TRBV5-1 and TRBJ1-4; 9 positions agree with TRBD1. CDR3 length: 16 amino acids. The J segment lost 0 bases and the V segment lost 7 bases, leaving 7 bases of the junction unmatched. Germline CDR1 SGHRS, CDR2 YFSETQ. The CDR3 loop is CASGTGQVATNEKLFF. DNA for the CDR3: TGCGCCAGCGGGACAGGGCAAGTTGCAACTAATGAAAAACTGTTTTTT. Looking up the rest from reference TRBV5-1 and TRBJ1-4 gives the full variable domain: KAGVTQTPRYLIKTRGQQVTLSCSPISGHRSVSWYQQTPGQGLQFLFEYFSETQRNKGNFPGRFSGRQFSNSRSEMNVSTLELGDSALYLCASGTGQVATNEKLFFGSGTQLSVL.

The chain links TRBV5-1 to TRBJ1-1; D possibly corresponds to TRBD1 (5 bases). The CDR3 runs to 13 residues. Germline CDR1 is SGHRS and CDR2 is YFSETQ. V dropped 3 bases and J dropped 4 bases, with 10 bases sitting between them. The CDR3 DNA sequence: TGCGCCAGCAGCTCGGGAGGGGCCACTGAAGCTTTCTTT. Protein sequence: CASSSGGATEAFF. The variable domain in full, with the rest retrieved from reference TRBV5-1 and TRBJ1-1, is KAGVTQTPRYLIKTRGQQVTLSCSPISGHRSVSWYQQTPGQGLQFLFEYFSETQRNKGNFPGRFSGRQFSNSRSEMNVSTLELGDSALYLCASSSGGATEAFFGQGTRLTVV.